These 5 T cell receptor beta chains were sequenced from one sample in a study of radiotherapy plus CTLA-4 blockade in lung cancer. Method: immunoSEQ multiplex PCR; TCRdb's copy keeps in-frame clones and lacks some. The data contain around 90,000 clones, under 90% of them singletons. The sample in question was peripheral blood, obtained from a patient treated with radiotherapy plus ipilimumab. These receptors were taken from a human donor with non-small cell lung cancer who had stable disease on radiotherapy plus ipilimumab.

In its sample, this clone was seen a few times. This sequence joins TRBV7-2 and TRBJ2-7; 8 bases agree with TRBD1. Per the germline V gene, CDR1 is SGHTA and CDR2 is FQGNSA. V shed 1 base and J 7 bases; nucleotides not matched to a gene: 6. CDR3 length: 14 amino acids. CDR3 bases: TGTGCCAGCAGCTTAGATGGCAGGGGGCGAGAGCAGTACTTC. Its protein product is CASSLDGRGREQYF.

J is TRBJ1-5 and V is TRBV2; D is ambiguous. Germline assignment: CDR1 SNHLY and CDR2 FYNNEI. V was pared by 4 bases and J by 5 bases, with 9 bases between. This CDR3 has 13 amino acids. Here the CDR3 reads CASSVEGYQPQHF. Written as DNA, the CDR3 is TGTGCCAGCAGTGTTGAGGGATATCAGCCCCAGCATTTT.

The chain is built from TRBV28 and TRBJ2-5; maybe TRBD1 (6 bases). This CDR3 spans 12 amino acids. The V end lost 8 bases, the J end lost 5 bases, and 12 bases lay between the germline ends. Germline lookup yields CDR1 MDHEN and CDR2 SYDVKM. CDR3 nucleotides: TGTGCCAGCGCTCGGACAGTCGAGACCCAGTACTTC. This translates into CASARTVETQYF.

Regarding this clone: Within the sample, other DNA sequences also encode this same CDR3. This rearrangement joins TRBV18 to TRBJ2-7; 11 bases line up with TRBD1. The CDR3 extends over 14 amino acids. Germline V gives CDR1 KGHSH, CDR2 LQKENI. V gave up 6 bases and J gave up 6 bases; unmatched junction bases: 7. Here the CDR3 DNA reads TGTGCCAGCTCGCCAGGGACAGGGGGGCTCGAGCAGTACTTC. This encodes CASSPGTGGLEQYF.

The V call is TRBV5-1, the J call TRBJ2-7; possible D gene TRBD2, 6 bases. Trimming stripped 4 bases from V and 3 bases from J, with 17 bases between. The CDR3 loop spans 15 amino acids. Germline lookup yields CDR1 SGHRS and CDR2 YFSETQ. The CDR3 sequence is CASSASGEALYEQYF. CDR3 nucleotide sequence: TGCGCCAGCAGCGCCTCCGGGGAGGCTCTCTACGAGCAGTACTTC. Together with reference TRBV5-1 and TRBJ2-7, the CDR3 gives the full variable domain: KAGVTQTPRYLIKTRGQQVTLSCSPISGHRSVSWYQQTPGQGLQFLFEYFSETQRNKGNFPGRFSGRQFSNSRSEMNVSTLELGDSALYLCASSASGEALYEQYFGPGTRLTVT.